The source of this T cell receptor beta chain is a study of blood T cell repertoires in COVID-19. V shed 0 bases and J 2 bases; nucleotides not matched to a gene: 6. CDR3 length: 16 residues. CDR1 is SGDLS and CDR2 is YYNGEE in the germline V gene. The method was immunoSEQ multiplex PCR; TCRdb's version includes in-frame clones alone and lacks a portion of them. This sample has about 290,000 clones; approximately 91% occur once, and the top ten carry around 1.7%. The chain combines TRBV9 with TRBJ2-5; 8 nucleotides match TRBD1. This receptor was identified in a middle-aged woman who had recovered from COVID-19. Sequences were obtained from PBMCs or T cells enriched from blood (not recorded which). CDR3 region: CASSVARTGNQETQYF. Written as DNA, the CDR3 is TGTGCCAGCAGCGTAGCAAGGACAGGGAATCAAGAGACCCAGTACTTC.